Given below is one TCR beta chain in context. The entry originates in a study of blood T cell repertoires in COVID-19. Study-wide background: T cells, B-cell-depleted T cells, or PBMCs supplied cDNA or gDNA.

In the original workflow: Reference gene primers were amplified, and this amplification served to estimate nucleated cell counts. Clones were read by immunoSEQ multiplex PCR, and TCRdb kept only the in-frame ones, dropping some. D and trimming come from the DNA, and the V and J calls and clone size come from that table. The sample holds roughly 190,000 clones, roughly 90% seen once. This CDR3 comprises 17 residues. Between the trimmed V and J ends, which lost 4 bases and 4 bases, there was a span of 20 bases. Germline V lookup: CDR1 SGHDT, CDR2 YYEEEE. This receptor was identified in a woman aged 25-40 years who had recovered from COVID-19. The chain uses TRBV5-6 and TRBJ2-2; perhaps TRBD2 as D (5 bases). The sample consisted of PBMCs or T cells enriched from blood (not recorded which). In DNA form, the CDR3 reads TGTGCCAGCAGCGAATCTCCCGGGAACGCGGGCACCGGGGAGCTGTTTTTT. Translation gives CASSESPGNAGTGELFF.